The 2 T cell receptor beta chains below all came from one sample that was sequenced in a study of T cells after yellow fever vaccination. TCRdb passed the 5' RACE reads through MiXCR, listing each CDR3 protein once. Of about 580,000 distinct CDR3 sequences listed, about a sixth are singletons. The material was PBMCs, obtained about 5 days after the first yellow fever vaccination. These receptor sequences come from a man aged 18-30 years who received the YFV17D yellow fever vaccine.

In this sample, this clonotype turned up a few times. This chain uses TRBV12-3 or TRBV12-4 with TRBJ2-5; D uncertain. The CDR3 consists of 12 residues. V dropped 6 bases and J dropped 6 bases, with 11 bases sitting between them. The CDR3 coding sequence is TGTGCCAGCAGCCCGTCCTCCCAGACCCAGTACTTC. The encoded protein is CASSPSSQTQYF.

The rearrangement joins TRBV7-2 to TRBJ2-3, with D perhaps matching TRBD1 (6 bases). V dropped 0 bases and J dropped 4 bases, with 11 bases sitting between them. The CDR3 extends over 15 amino acids. Germline V CDR1 and CDR2: SGHTA, FQGNSA. CDR3 protein: CASSLAGAMADTQYF. For the CDR3, the DNA is TGTGCCAGCAGCTTAGCGGGGGCCATGGCAGATACGCAGTATTTT.